Listed below are T cell receptor beta chains from one sample, sequenced in a study of tissue T cells after allogeneic stem cell transplantation. The assay was immunoSEQ multiplex PCR, and TCRdb's table has in-frame clones only and misses some. Among approximately 3,000 clones listed, under 80% were seen once. The sequenced sample was ascending colon tissue, obtained at autopsy. These receptors were taken from a male patient at least 60 years old with steroid-refractory graft-versus-host disease after an allogeneic stem cell transplant. Some of these T cells may belong to the graft donor. The CDR3 runs from the conserved cysteine through the conserved F or W. D genes are given only for firm matches. A clone size is listed for some rows: how often the clone was seen (once, few, many), or a class if it is expanded.

abundance	d_gene	v_gene	j_gene	CDR3aa	CDR3nt
few	-	TRBV10-1	TRBJ2-7	CASSEVGPNLNYEQYF	TGCGCCAGCAGTGAGGTTGGGCCAAACCTCAATTACGAGCAGTACTTC
once	-	TRBV11-3	TRBJ1-5	CASSFYRGNQPQHF	TGTGCCAGCAGCTTCTACCGGGGCAATCAGCCCCAGCATTTT
-	-	TRBV5-1	TRBJ2-3	CASSPPERTDTQYF	TGCGCCAGCAGCCCGCCGGAACGCACAGATACGCAGTATTTT
medium-sized	-	TRBV7-8	TRBJ1-6	CASSSRQISPLHF	TGTGCCAGCAGCTCTCGACAGATTTCACCCCTCCACTTT
few	-	TRBV5-1	TRBJ2-7	CASSFQDASEQYF	TGCGCCAGCAGCTTTCAGGACGCTAGCGAGCAGTACTTC
-	-	TRBV6-6	TRBJ1-6	CASRVYYNSPLHF	TGTGCCAGCAGAGTATACTATAATTCACCCCTCCACTTT
-	TRBD1	TRBV12-3/TRBV12-4	TRBJ1-5	CASSPGQNQPQHF	TGTGCCAGCAGTCCGGGACAGAATCAGCCCCAGCATTTT
-	-	TRBV7-2	TRBJ1-5	CASSLNSGNNNQPQHF	TGTGCCAGCAGCTTAAATTCGGGAAATAATAATCAGCCCCAGCATTTT
few	-	TRBV11-2	TRBJ1-1	CASSLYQDSEAFF	TGTGCCAGCAGCTTATATCAGGACAGTGAAGCTTTCTTT
-	-	TRBV29-1	TRBJ2-4	CSVEFRNIQYF	TGCAGCGTTGAGTTTAGGAACATTCAGTACTTC
-	-	TRBV9	TRBJ2-3	CASSPMTGRADTQYF	TGTGCCAGCAGCCCGATGACAGGGAGGGCAGATACGCAGTATTTT
-	-	TRBV19	TRBJ1-5	CASTGRVLYSNQPQHF	TGTGCCAGTACGGGCAGGGTACTGTATAGCAATCAGCCCCAGCATTTT
-	TRBD1	TRBV11-1	TRBJ1-2	CASSLATGTAANNYGYTF	TGTGCCAGCAGCTTAGCGACCGGGACAGCGGCTAATAACTATGGCTACACCTTC
few	-	TRBV18	TRBJ1-6	CASSPQLRGSSPLHF	TGTGCCAGCTCACCACAACTCAGGGGTTCGTCACCCCTCCACTTT
-	-	TRBV15	TRBJ1-2	CATSQDSYGYTF	TGTGCCACCAGCCAGGACAGCTATGGCTACACCTTC
-	-	TRBV29-1	TRBJ2-6	CSVLSLGSGANVLTF	TGCAGCGTTCTGTCTCTGGGCTCTGGGGCCAACGTCCTGACTTTC
-	TRBD1	TRBV11-2	TRBJ2-1	CASTRGPDMTYNEQFF	TGTGCCAGCACCAGGGGGCCGGACATGACCTACAATGAGCAGTTCTTC
-	-	TRBV18	TRBJ1-2	CASSPGFNYGYTF	TGTGCCAGCTCACCAGGGTTTAACTATGGCTACACCTTC
-	-	TRBV3-1/TRBV3-2	TRBJ1-6	CASSQGLAGTNSPLHF	TGTGCCAGCAGCCAAGGGTTGGCAGGGACAAATTCACCCCTCCACTTT
few	TRBD1	TRBV4-3	TRBJ1-5	CASSQDYRGYQPQHF	TGCGCCAGCAGCCAAGATTACAGGGGCTATCAGCCCCAGCATTTT
-	TRBD2	TRBV5-1	TRBJ2-3	CASSLRVAGANTDTQYF	TGCGCCAGCAGCTTAAGAGTAGCGGGGGCGAACACAGATACGCAGTATTTT
-	-	TRBV27	TRBJ2-1	CASSLGSPDSYNEQFF	TGTGCCAGCAGTCTAGGCAGCCCAGACTCCTACAATGAGCAGTTCTTC
few	-	TRBV19	TRBJ2-1	CASSRTGTEQFF	TGTGCCAGTAGCAGAACCGGGACAGAGCAGTTCTTC
few	-	TRBV4-1	TRBJ2-7	CASSQDPGSTYEQYF	TGCGCCAGCAGCCAAGACCCAGGGAGCACCTACGAGCAGTACTTC
-	-	TRBV20-1	TRBJ1-2	CSSYGYTF	TGCAGTAGCTATGGCTACACCTTC
-	-	TRBV7-2	TRBJ2-7	CASSRPGAGSYEQYF	TGTGCCAGCAGCCGTCCTGGGGCCGGATCCTACGAGCAGTACTTC
-	TRBD1	TRBV5-6	TRBJ2-3	CASRILDRTTDTQYF	TGTGCCAGCAGGATCCTGGACAGGACCACAGATACGCAGTATTTT
-	TRBD1	TRBV6-2/TRBV6-3	TRBJ2-7	CASSQLGTGAFHEQYF	TGTGCCAGCAGCCAATTGGGGACAGGGGCTTTCCACGAGCAGTACTTC
few	TRBD1	TRBV5-4	TRBJ1-2	CASRRDRGDIGYTF	TGTGCCAGCAGACGGGACAGGGGGGATATAGGCTACACCTTC